The source of this TCR beta chain is a study of blood T cells in healthy people across ages (dated by TCRdb to 2013 to 2016). Concerning the study at large: In model experiments, template switching captured roughly one uniquely barcoded TCR beta cDNA molecule for every two T cells. Two additional independent replicas of 1 million unique cDNA reads from the same blood draw were analyzed for two donors (one aged 18 to 29 and one aged 80 or older). To track age-related changes in TCR beta repertoire diversity, the study relied on deep sequencing normalized with unique cDNA molecular identifiers. The donors were split into four age groups: young (average around 15 years), middle-aged (more than 35), aged (about 56) and long-lived (82).

Results and caveats for the whole study, not just this receptor: Observed TCR beta diversity per million T cells fell roughly linearly with age, and a significant reduction was already apparent by age around 36. Compared with the aged group, the long-lived group had more naive CD4+ T cells, fewer expanded clones and increased TCR diversity, a pattern suggesting age selection. Estimates of total diversity based on one million sequenced T cells were considered lower bounds and underestimates. Because profiling used bulk unsorted PBMCs, naive and antigen-experienced compartments could not be compared conclusively. The percentage of naive T cells measured by flow cytometry correlated strongly with observed TCR beta diversity. Because donor CMV infection status was unknown, age-related changes in expanded clonotypes were potentially confounded.

Regarding this clonotype: Its antigen has not been determined. Base qualities are not at hand, and no much larger clone is one base apart.

Systemically healthy Caucasian individuals from Russia, 35 to 50 in total and aged about 6 to 100 years, were included as donors. Around 10 milliliters of peripheral blood were collected from each donor into EDTA-treated Vacutainer tubes. Ficoll-Paque density-gradient centrifugation was used to isolate PBMCs, with at least 7 million obtained per sample. Trizol reagent was used to extract total RNA from PBMCs, with at least 5 micrograms per sample. For every donor, an aliquot of PBMCs went through flow cytometry to measure the percentages of naive CD45RAhigh/CD27high T cells. The library was made by 5' RACE. TCRdb records Illumina HiSeq 2500 as the sequencer. A second about 7 to 11 cycle PCR used a sample-barcoded 5' primer and a J-beta primer mix. A unique molecular identifier was introduced onto each TCR beta cDNA molecule by a template-switch 5' adaptor carrying 12 random nucleotides. Each sample yielded at least 2.5 million CDR3-containing paired-end reads. First-strand cDNA was synthesized from all RNA with the Mint cDNA synthesis kit, primed by a TRBC-specific oligonucleotide. All cDNA was treated with uracil-DNA glycosylase and then went through a first 18-cycle PCR with the universal primers M1SS and BC2_uni_R. Processing in the source paper ran as follows. For normalization, 1 million high-quality reads, each with a distinct molecular identifier, were randomly selected from each sample. Reads with shared molecular identifiers were discarded instead of being binned into consensus sequences. CDR3 identification, clonotype clustering and error correction used MiTCR with a Q25 quality threshold and the strictest error-elimination algorithm. A nonparametric unseen species model with Euler transformation was used to estimate a lower bound on total TCR beta diversity. TCRdb itself trimmed the public reads at Q25 with fastp, ran MiXCR and retained productive beta chains. Rows merge per CDR3 protein into single entries with the most common DNA and genes. TCRdb assigned the V and J calls; the authors' analysis was not used. The table for this sample lists roughly 700,000 distinct CDR3 sequences; 25% of them were counted only once. The top ten clonotypes cover 9.4% of the sample.

Between the V and J ends, shortened by 0 bases and 3 bases respectively, the junction contains 12 bases. Taken from the germline V gene, the CDR1 and CDR2 loops are SGHRS and YFSETQ. From the cysteine through the phenylalanine, the CDR3 covers 15 amino acids. Of the read, only the CDR3 DNA is kept; its 45 bases are in frame from base 1. The same sample was also used in a study of T cells of mothers and their children. According to the second study: Nine systemically healthy Caucasian individuals served as donors, namely three mothers together with their six children. cDNA synthesis used all of the extracted RNA, with around 1.5 ug of RNA in each 15 ul reaction. In the second PCR, sample barcodes and 2-4 random nucleotides were introduced via the M1S primer. Over 9.5 million TCR beta CDR3 reads were obtained for each mother, and about 3 million reads were obtained for each child. TCR recombination output is similarly shaped by thymic selection in related and unrelated pairs, with a minor effect exerted by inherited differences. Related mother-child pairs always showed normalized repertoire overlap that was slightly higher than in unrelated mother-child pairs, though the difference was never significant. No persistent microchimeric T cell clones were found, with a detection sensitivity of approximately 100 clones per million clonotypes. The study used deep NGS to compare TCR beta repertoires of mothers and children, seeking features distinguishing related mother-child pairs from unrelated individuals. The mean age was about 40 +/- 4 years for the mothers and approximately 11 +/- 4 years for the children. Libraries were sequenced on Illumina HiSeq 2000 with 100+100 nt paired-end reads after adapter ligation with NEBNext reagents. Mother and child libraries were prepared a month apart and sequenced in separate runs to prevent cross-contamination. For each donor, somewhere between roughly 450,000 and 2,200,000 distinct TCR beta clonotypes were identified. Naive TCR beta clonotypes were estimated from low-frequency clonotypes matched to each donor's FACS-determined naive share, without sorting.

Sequenced input: blood. The TCR originated in a boy younger than 18 in good health. The V and J segments used are TRBV5-1 and TRBJ2-5; a confident D gene designation cannot be given. The CDR3 has the sequence CASSLAITEKETQYF. The sequence in DNA is TGCGCCAGCAGCTTGGCGATTACAGAGAAAGAGACCCAGTACTTC.